This T cell receptor (beta chain) stems from a study of T cell responses to AZD1222 COVID-19 vaccine. TCRdb's copy holds only in-frame clones and misses some; the assay was immunoSEQ multiplex PCR. The data show 120,000 or so clones, 89% seen once. This clone has a single count. With 2 bases clipped from V and 2 bases from J, the junction kept 0 bases outside the gene matches. Germline lookup yields CDR1 SGHRS and CDR2 YFSETQ. The CDR3 totals 14 residues. The sequencing used peripheral blood, collected on day 0 of AZD1222 vaccination. This chain links TRBV5-1 with TRBJ2-5; 10 bases are a match to TRBD2. The clonotype was recovered from an adult in good health. The CDR3 sequence: CASSLAGGQETQYF. The CDR3 DNA sequence: TGCGCCAGCAGCTTAGCGGGAGGGCAAGAGACCCAGTACTTC.